This T cell receptor (beta chain) was found in a study of cytomegalovirus exposure and HLA in healthy donors. Germline V lookup: CDR1 SEHNR, CDR2 FQNEAQ (reference sequence). After removal of 5 bases from V and 3 bases from J, the junction contained 8 bases not matched to a gene. This CDR3 is 18 amino acids long. The PCR was carried out with 60 Vbeta primers and 13 Jbeta primers. Measured with immunoSEQ multiplex PCR; TCRdb has only the in-frame clones, and not every one. The sample has 180,000 or so clones; the top ten hold 0.65% to 0.9%. Material for sequencing was PBMCs. The source is a woman aged 18-29 years in good health and CMV-seropositive. The chain uses TRBV7-9 and TRBJ2-6, with 12 bases lining up with TRBD1. CDR3 region: CASSLMGQGAGGANVLTF. For the CDR3, the DNA is TGTGCCAGCAGCCTGATGGGACAGGGGGCTGGTGGGGCCAACGTCCTGACTTTC.